This T cell receptor (beta chain) was captured in a study of circulating tumor DNA in untreated peripheral T-cell lymphoma. Study findings and constraints: Baseline tissues yielded roughly 88% and baseline serum 65% to 70% tumor-specific clonotype detection.

Sequenced by immunoSEQ multiplex PCR; TCRdb stores in-frame clones only, minus some. The sample has more than 9,000 clones; roughly 80% are singletons. The V end lost 5 bases, the J end lost 4 bases, and 14 bases lay between the germline ends. The CDR3 contains 15 residues. Germline lookup yields CDR1 LNHDA and CDR2 SQIVND (reference sequence). Concerning this clone itself: Antigen specificity is unknown.

The source material was tumor tissue. This chain connects TRBV19 to TRBJ2-2; no definite D call. This TCR was sampled from a human donor with peripheral T-cell lymphoma. The CDR3 is CASSSPQNRTGELFF. For the CDR3, the DNA is TGTGCCAGTAGTTCCCCACAGAACCGCACCGGGGAGCTGTTTTTT.